This T cell receptor beta chain is from a study of T-cell reconstitution after alpha-beta-depleted transplantation in children. This clonotype was recorded many times. Its antigen is currently unknown. Study-level points and caveats: Counts and diversity of T cells one year after transplant came mostly from newly produced T cells. Certain patients had high TCRbeta diversity at day 60, and it came from recipient T cells and thymic progenitors that survived.

As it was prepared, the TCRbeta library received unique molecular identifiers. One entry per CDR3 protein results from TCRdb running MiXCR on the PCR reads. The sample contains some 300,000 distinct CDR3 sequences, around 7.1% of which appear only once. The source was peripheral blood, collected 360 days after TCRalphabeta/CD19-depleted stem cell transplant. The TCR sequence derives from a female patient between 2 and 15 years old who had a stem cell transplant for Fanconi anemia, so the T cells may come from the graft donor.

Here the CDR3 reads CASSQEGSESYNEQFF. The CDR3 DNA reads as TGTGCCAGCAGCCAAGAAGGATCGGAGTCCTACAATGAGCAGTTCTTC. The chain couples TRBV3-1 to TRBJ2-1; D is undetermined. CDR3 size: 16 residues. V was trimmed by 0 bases and J by 1 base, leaving 10 bases between them. Germline CDR1 LGHDT, CDR2 YNNKEL (reference sequence).